This T cell receptor (beta chain) emerged from a study of graft-versus-host responses after intestinal transplantation. Comments on this clone: Its target is not known.

This CDR3 contains 15 residues. Per germline, CDR1 LGHNA and CDR2 YNFKEQ. Trimming stripped 2 bases from V and 2 bases from J, with 13 bases between. Method: immunoSEQ multiplex PCR; TCRdb's copy keeps in-frame clones and lacks some. The profile covers about 93,000 clones, with roughly 80% appearing a single time and approximately 0.88% taken by the ten largest. The rearrangement links TRBV4-2 to TRBJ2-7; possible D gene TRBD1, 6 bases. Sequenced material: unstimulated CD4+ T cells sorted from spleen or lymph node cells, taken before intestinal transplant. The receptor's source is a human donor who received an intestinal transplant. The CDR3 DNA reads TGTGCCAGCAGCCAAAACAGGGATACCCCCTACGAGCAGTACTTC. Translation gives CASSQNRDTPYEQYF.